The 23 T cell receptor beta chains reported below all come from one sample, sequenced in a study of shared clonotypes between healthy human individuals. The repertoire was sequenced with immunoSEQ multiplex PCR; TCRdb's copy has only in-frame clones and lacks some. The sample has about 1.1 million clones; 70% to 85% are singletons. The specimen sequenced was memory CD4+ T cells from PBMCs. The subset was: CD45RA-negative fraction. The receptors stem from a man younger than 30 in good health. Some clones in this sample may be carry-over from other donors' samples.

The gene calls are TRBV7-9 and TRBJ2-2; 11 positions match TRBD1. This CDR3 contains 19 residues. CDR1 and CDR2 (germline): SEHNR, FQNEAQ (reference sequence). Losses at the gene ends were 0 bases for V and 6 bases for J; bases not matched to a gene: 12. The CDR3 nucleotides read TGTGCCAGCAGCTTAGCCCGGACAGGGGGCGCGATCGTTTCCGGGGAGCTGTTTTTT. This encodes CASSLARTGGAIVSGELFF.

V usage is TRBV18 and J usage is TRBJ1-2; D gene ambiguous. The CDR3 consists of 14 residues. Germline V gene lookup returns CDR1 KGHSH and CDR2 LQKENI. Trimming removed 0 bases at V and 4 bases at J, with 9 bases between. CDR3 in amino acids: CASSPPAQAYGYTF. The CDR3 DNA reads TGTGCCAGCTCACCACCGGCGCAGGCCTATGGCTACACCTTC.

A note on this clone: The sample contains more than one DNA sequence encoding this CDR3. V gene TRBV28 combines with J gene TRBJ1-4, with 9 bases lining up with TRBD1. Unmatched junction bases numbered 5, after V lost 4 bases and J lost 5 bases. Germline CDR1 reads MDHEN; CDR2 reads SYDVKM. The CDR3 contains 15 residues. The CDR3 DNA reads TGTGCCAGCAGTTCCTCCGGGACAGGGAATGAAAAACTGTTTTTT. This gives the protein CASSSSGTGNEKLFF.

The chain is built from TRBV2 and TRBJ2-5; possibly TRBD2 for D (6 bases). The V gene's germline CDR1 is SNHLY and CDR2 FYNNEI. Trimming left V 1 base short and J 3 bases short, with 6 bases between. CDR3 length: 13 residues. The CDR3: CASSEVAEETQYF. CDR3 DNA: TGTGCCAGCAGTGAAGTAGCGGAAGAGACCCAGTACTTC. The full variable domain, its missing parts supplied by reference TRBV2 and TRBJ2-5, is EPEVTQTPSHQVTQMGQEVILRCVPISNHLYFYWYRQILGQKVEFLVSFYNNEISEKSEIFDDQFSVERPDGSNFTLKIRSTKLEDSAMYFCASSEVAEETQYFGPGTRLLVL.

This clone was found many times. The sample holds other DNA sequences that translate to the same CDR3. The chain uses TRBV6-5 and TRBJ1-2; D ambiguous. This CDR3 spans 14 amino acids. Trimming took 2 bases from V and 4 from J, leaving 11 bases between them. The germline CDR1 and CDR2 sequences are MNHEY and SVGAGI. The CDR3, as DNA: TGTGCCAGCAGTTACGGAGGGCAGCCCTATGGCTACACCTTC. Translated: CASSYGGQPYGYTF.

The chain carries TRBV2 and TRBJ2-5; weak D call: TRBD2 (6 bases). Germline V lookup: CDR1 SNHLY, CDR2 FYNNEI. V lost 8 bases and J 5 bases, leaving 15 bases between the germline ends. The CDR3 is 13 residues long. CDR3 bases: TGTGCCAGCGCTGGGCCAGGAGGGGAGACCCAGTACTTC. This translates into CASAGPGGETQYF.

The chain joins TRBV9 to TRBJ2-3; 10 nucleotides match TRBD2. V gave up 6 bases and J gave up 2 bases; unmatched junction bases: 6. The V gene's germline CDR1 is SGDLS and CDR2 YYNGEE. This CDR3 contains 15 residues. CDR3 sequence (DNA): TGTGCCAGCACTTCTAGCGGGAGATCCACAGATACGCAGTATTTT. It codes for CASTSSGRSTDTQYF.

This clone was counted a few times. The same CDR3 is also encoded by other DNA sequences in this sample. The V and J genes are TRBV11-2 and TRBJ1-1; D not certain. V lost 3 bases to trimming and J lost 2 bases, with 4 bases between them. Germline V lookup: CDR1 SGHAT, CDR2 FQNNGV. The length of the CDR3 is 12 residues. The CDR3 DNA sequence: TGTGCCAGCAGCTTTCCCAACACTGAAGCTTTCTTT. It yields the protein CASSFPNTEAFF.

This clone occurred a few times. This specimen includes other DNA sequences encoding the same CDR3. The CDR3 DNA reads TGTGCCAGCAGCTTAGACAGCTACTATGGCTACACCTTC. Encoded protein: CASSLDSYYGYTF. This chain links TRBV13 with TRBJ1-2, with unresolved D. Germline V gene lookup returns CDR1 PRHDT and CDR2 FYEKMQ (reference sequence). V was pared by 1 base and J by 3 bases, with 6 bases between. The CDR3 is 13 residues long.

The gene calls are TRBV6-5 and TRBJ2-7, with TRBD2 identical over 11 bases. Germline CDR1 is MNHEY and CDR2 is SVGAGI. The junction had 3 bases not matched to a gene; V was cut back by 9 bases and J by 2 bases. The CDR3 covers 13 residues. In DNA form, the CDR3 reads TGTGCCAGTAGTAGCGGGAGGGCCTACGAGCAGTACTTC. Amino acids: CASSSGRAYEQYF.

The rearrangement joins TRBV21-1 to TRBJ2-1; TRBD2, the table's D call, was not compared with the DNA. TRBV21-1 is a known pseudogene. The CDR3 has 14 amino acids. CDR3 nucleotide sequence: TGTGCCAGCAGCCCCTATGACTGGAACAATGAGCAGTTCTTC. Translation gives CASSPYDWNNEQFF.

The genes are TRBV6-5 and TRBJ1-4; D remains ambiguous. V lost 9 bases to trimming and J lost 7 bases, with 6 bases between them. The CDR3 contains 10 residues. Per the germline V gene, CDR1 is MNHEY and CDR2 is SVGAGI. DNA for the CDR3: TGTGCCAGTAAGGGTGAAAAACTGTTTTTT. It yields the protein CASKGEKLFF.

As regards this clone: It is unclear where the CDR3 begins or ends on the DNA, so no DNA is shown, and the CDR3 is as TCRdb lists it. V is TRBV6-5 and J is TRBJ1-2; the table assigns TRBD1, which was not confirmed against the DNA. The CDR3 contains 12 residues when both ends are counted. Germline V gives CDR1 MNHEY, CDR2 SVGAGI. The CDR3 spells CASRFGTGNEVF.

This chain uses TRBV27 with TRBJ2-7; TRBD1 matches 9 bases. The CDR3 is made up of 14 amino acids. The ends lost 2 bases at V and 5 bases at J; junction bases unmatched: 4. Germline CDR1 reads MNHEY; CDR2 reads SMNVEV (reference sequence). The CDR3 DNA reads TGTGCCAGCAGTTTAAAGGGACAGGGCGACGAGCAGTACTTC. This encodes CASSLKGQGDEQYF.

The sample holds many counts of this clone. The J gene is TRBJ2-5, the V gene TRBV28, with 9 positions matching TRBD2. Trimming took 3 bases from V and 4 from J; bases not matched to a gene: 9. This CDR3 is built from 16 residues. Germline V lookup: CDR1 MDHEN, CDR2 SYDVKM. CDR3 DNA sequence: TGTGCCAGCAGTTTGTTGCGAAGCGGGAGGCGAGAGACCCAGTACTTC. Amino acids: CASSLLRSGRRETQYF. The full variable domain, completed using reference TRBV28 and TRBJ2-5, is DVKVTQSSRYLVKRTGEKVFLECVQDMDHENMFWYRQDPGLGLRLIYFSYDVKMKEKGDIPEGYSVSREKKERFSLILESASTNQTSMYLCASSLLRSGRRETQYFGPGTRLLVL.

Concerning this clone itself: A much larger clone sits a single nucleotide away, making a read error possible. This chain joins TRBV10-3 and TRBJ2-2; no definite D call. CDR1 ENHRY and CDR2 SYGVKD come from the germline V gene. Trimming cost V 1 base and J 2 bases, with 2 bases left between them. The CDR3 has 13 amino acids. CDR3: CAISEFNTGELFF. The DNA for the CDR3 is TGTGCCATCAGTGAGTTCAACACCGGGGAGCTGTTTTTT.

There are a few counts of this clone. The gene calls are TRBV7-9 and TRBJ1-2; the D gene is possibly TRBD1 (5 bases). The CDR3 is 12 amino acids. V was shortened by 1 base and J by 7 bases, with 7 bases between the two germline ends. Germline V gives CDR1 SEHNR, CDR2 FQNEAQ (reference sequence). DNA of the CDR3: TGTGCCAGCAGCTTAGAGGGGACTGGCTACACCTTC. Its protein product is CASSLEGTGYTF.

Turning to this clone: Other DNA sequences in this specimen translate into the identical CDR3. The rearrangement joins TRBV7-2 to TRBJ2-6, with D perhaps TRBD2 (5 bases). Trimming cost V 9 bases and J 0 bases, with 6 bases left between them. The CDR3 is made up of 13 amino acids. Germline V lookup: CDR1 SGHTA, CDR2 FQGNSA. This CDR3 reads CASRDSGANVLTF. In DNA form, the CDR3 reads TGTGCCAGTCGGGACTCTGGGGCCAACGTCCTGACTTTC. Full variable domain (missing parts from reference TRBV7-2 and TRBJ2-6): GAGVSQSPSNKVTEKGKDVELRCDPISGHTALYWYRQSLGQGLEFLIYFQGNSAPDKSGLPSDRFSAERTGGSVSTLTIQRTQQEDSAVYLCASRDSGANVLTFGAGSRLTVL.

CDR3 in DNA: TGTGCCGCACAGCCCGGGAGGGTCTCCTACGAGCAGTACTTC. Translation gives CAAQPGRVSYEQYF. V gene TRBV27 combines with J gene TRBJ2-7, with 8 bases matching TRBD2. Germline values: CDR1 MNHEY, CDR2 SMNVEV (reference sequence). The CDR3 totals 14 residues. V lost 11 bases to trimming and J lost 0 bases; unmatched junction nucleotides: 9.

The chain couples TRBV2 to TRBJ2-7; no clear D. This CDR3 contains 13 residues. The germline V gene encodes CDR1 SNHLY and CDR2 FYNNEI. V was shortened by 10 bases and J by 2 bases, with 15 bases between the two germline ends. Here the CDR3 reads CATAPGNTYEQYF. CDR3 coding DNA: TGTGCCACCGCCCCGGGTAACACCTACGAGCAGTACTTC.

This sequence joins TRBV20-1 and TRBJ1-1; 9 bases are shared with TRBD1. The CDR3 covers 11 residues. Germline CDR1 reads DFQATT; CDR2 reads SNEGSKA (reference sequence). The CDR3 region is CSRTGDTEAFF. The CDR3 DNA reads TGCAGCAGGACAGGGGACACTGAAGCTTTCTTT.

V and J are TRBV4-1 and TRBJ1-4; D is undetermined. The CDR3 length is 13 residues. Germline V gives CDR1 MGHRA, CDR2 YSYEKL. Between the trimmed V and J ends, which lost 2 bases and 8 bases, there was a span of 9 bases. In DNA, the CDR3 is TGCGCCAGCAGCCAACCCGCCCCCGAAAAACTGTTTTTT. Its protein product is CASSQPAPEKLFF.

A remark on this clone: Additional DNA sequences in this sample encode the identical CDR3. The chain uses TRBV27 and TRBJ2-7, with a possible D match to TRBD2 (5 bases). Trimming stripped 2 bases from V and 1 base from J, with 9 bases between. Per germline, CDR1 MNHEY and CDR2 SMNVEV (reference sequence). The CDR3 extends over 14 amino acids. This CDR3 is CASSLRRGSYEQYF. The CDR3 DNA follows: TGTGCCAGCAGTTTACGGCGCGGGTCCTACGAGCAGTACTTC.